This is a list of T cell receptor beta chains from one sample in a study of blood T cell repertoires in COVID-19. TCRdb keeps only in-frame clones here, not all; method: immunoSEQ multiplex PCR. The sample has more than 100,000 clones; 81% are singletons. Material for sequencing was peripheral blood. These receptors were taken from a woman in her fifties or sixties with active or convalescent COVID-19. The CDR3 runs from the conserved cysteine through the conserved F or W. The D gene is left open where the match is weak. Where a row states a size, it is once, few, many or the class of an expanded clone; other rows omit it.

d_call	clone_size	j_call	v_call	cdr3_aa	cdr3_nt
-	once	TRBJ1-5	TRBV6-1	CASSAGVGRSNQPQHF	TGTGCCAGCAGTGCTGGAGTGGGTAGGAGCAATCAGCCCCAGCATTTT
TRBD1	-	TRBJ1-1	TRBV7-2	CASSFGDRPYNTEAFF	TGTGCCAGCAGTTTTGGGGACAGGCCCTATAACACTGAAGCTTTCTTT
TRBD1	-	TRBJ1-2	TRBV9	CASSKQGAGLYGYTF	TGTGCCAGCAGCAAACAGGGGGCGGGTCTATATGGCTACACCTTC
TRBD1	-	TRBJ2-7	TRBV19	CASSIPGGEQYF	TGTGCCAGTAGTATCCCAGGGGGCGAGCAGTACTTC
-	-	TRBJ1-5	TRBV27	CASSLFPGAINQPQHF	TGTGCCAGCAGTTTATTTCCAGGGGCGATCAATCAGCCCCAGCATTTT
-	-	TRBJ1-6	TRBV4-1	CASSQDPGGRDYNSPLHF	TGCGCCAGCAGCCAAGATCCGGGAGGGCGGGATTATAATTCACCCCTCCACTTT
TRBD1	-	TRBJ1-1	TRBV5-1	CASSSKTGAVTEAFF	TGCGCCAGCAGCTCAAAGACAGGGGCAGTCACTGAAGCTTTCTTT
-	once	TRBJ2-3	TRBV7-9	CARDSPSTDTQYF	TGTGCCAGGGATAGCCCTAGCACAGATACGCAGTATTTT
-	-	TRBJ2-5	TRBV11-2	CASSLDLVETGTQYF	TGTGCCAGCAGCTTAGATCTGGTCGAAACGGGGACCCAGTACTTC
-	-	TRBJ1-4	TRBV18	CASSRGGNEKLFF	TGTGCCAGCTCACGCGGGGGGAATGAAAAACTGTTTTTT
TRBD1	-	TRBJ1-2	TRBV3-1/TRBV3-2	CASSQAGGVNGYTF	TGTGCCAGCAGCCAAGCAGGGGGCGTGAATGGCTACACCTTC
-	-	TRBJ2-1	TRBV5-4	CASSFRLQSSYNEQFF	TGTGCCAGCAGCTTCAGACTCCAGAGCTCCTACAATGAGCAGTTCTTC
TRBD2	-	TRBJ2-3	TRBV6-2/TRBV6-3	CASSYSASGADTQYF	TGTGCCAGCAGTTACTCGGCTAGCGGGGCAGATACGCAGTATTTT
TRBD1	-	TRBJ1-2	TRBV7-9	CASSWGTGGAGYTF	TGTGCCAGCAGCTGGGGGACAGGGGGAGCTGGCTACACCTTC
-	few	TRBJ1-5	TRBV6-5	CASSFGQTDQPQHF	TGTGCCAGCAGTTTTGGACAGACCGATCAGCCCCAGCATTTT
TRBD2	-	TRBJ2-7	TRBV7-2	CASSFQFSGRALRYEQYF	TGTGCCAGCAGCTTCCAATTCAGCGGGAGGGCCCTCCGGTACGAGCAGTACTTC
TRBD2	-	TRBJ2-5	TRBV7-2	CASNTGLAVQETQYF	TGTGCCAGCAACACGGGACTAGCGGTACAAGAGACCCAGTACTTC
-	few	TRBJ1-1	TRBV5-1	CASRLGGVRTEAFF	TGCGCCAGCAGGTTGGGGGGCGTACGCACTGAAGCTTTCTTT
-	-	TRBJ1-2	TRBV21-1	CASSPRGRVALLHNYGYTF	TGTGCCAGCAGCCCAAGAGGCAGGGTGGCCCTCCTGCATAACTATGGCTACACCTTC
TRBD1	-	TRBJ1-4	TRBV28	CASSSGKVGGEKLFF	TGTGCCAGCAGTAGTGGGAAAGTAGGGGGCGAAAAACTGTTTTTT
-	once	TRBJ2-3	TRBV28	CASSLTEPPLLYF	TGTGCCAGCAGTTTAACGGAGCCCCCTCTTTTGTATTTT
-	-	TRBJ2-7	TRBV19	CASSSGGSYEQYF	TGTGCCAGTAGTTCTGGAGGGTCCTACGAGCAGTACTTC
-	-	TRBJ2-1	TRBV6-5	CASSQDNSYNEQFF	TGTGCCAGCAGCCAGGACAACTCCTACAATGAGCAGTTCTTC
-	-	TRBJ2-3	TRBV24-1	CATSDPRRERHTQYF	TGTGCCACCAGTGACCCTCGGAGGGAGCGGCATACGCAGTATTTT
TRBD1	-	TRBJ1-4	TRBV11-1	CASSSGGVEKLFF	TGTGCCAGCAGCTCAGGGGGCGTTGAAAAACTGTTTTTT
TRBD2	-	TRBJ2-1	TRBV28	CASSSHLERGVYNEQFF	TGTGCCAGCAGTTCCCATCTTGAGCGGGGGGTCTACAATGAGCAGTTCTTC
TRBD2	few	TRBJ2-6	TRBV29-1	CSAGGQSDGANVLTF	TGCAGCGCGGGAGGACAATCCGACGGGGCCAACGTCCTGACTTTC
-	-	TRBJ2-1	TRBV9	CASSASSGTLVGGSYNEQFF	TGTGCCAGCAGCGCCTCCTCCGGGACTCTAGTTGGTGGCTCCTACAATGAGCAGTTCTTC
TRBD1	-	TRBJ1-1	TRBV6-5	CASRPGTVMTEAFF	TGTGCCAGCAGACCAGGGACAGTGATGACTGAAGCTTTCTTT